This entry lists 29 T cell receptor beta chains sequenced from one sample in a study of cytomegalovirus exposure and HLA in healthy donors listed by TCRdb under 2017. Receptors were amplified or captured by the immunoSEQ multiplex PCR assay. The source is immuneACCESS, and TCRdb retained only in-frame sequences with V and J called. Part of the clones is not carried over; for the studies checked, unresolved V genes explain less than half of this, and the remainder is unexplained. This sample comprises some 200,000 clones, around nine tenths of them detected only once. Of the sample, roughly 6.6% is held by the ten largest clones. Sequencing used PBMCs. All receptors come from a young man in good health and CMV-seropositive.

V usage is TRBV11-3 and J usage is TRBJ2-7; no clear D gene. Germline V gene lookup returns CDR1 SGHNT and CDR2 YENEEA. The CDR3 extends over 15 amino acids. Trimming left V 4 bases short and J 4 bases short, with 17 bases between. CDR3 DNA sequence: TGTGCCAGCAGCTCGGGCGGCGAGGCCGGGTACGAGCAGTACTTC. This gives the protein CASSSGGEAGYEQYF.

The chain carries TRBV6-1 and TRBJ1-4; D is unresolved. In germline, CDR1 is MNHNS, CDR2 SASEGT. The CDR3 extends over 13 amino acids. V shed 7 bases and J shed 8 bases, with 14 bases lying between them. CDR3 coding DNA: TGTGCCAGCAATCCTAGCTTGTGGGAAAAACTGTTTTTT. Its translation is CASNPSLWEKLFF.

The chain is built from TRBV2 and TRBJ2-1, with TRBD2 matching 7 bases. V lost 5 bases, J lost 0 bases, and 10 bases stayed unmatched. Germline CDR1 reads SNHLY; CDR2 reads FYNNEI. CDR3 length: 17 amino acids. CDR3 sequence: CASSFSAGPFSYNEQFF. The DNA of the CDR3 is TGTGCCAGCAGTTTTTCAGCGGGACCCTTCTCCTACAATGAGCAGTTCTTC.

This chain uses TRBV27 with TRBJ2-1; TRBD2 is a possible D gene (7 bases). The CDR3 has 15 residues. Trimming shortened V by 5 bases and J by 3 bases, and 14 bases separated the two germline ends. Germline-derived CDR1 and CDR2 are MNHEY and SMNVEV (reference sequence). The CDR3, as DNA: TGTGCCAGCAGTGGTGGGGGGGCCGTCTACAATGAGCAGTTCTTC. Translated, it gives CASSGGGAVYNEQFF.

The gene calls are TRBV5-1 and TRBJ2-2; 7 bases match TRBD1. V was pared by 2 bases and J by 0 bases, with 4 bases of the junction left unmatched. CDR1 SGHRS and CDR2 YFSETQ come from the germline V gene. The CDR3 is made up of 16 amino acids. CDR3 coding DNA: TGCGCCAGCAGCTTCCAGACAGGGTCGAACACCGGGGAGCTGTTTTTT. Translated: CASSFQTGSNTGELFF.

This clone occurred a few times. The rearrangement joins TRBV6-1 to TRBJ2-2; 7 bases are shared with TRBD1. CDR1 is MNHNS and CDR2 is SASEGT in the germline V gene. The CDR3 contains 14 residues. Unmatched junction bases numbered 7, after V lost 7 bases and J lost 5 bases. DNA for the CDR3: TGTGCCAGCACCCGGGACAGCGGAACCGGGGAGCTGTTTTTT. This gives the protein CASTRDSGTGELFF.

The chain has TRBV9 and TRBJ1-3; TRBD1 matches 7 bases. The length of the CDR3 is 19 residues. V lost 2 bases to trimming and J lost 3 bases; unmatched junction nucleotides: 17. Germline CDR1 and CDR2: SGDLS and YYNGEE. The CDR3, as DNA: TGTGCCAGCAGCGTGAGCCCAGAGGGACAGCAAGCCTTTGGAAACACCATATATTTT. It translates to CASSVSPEGQQAFGNTIYF.

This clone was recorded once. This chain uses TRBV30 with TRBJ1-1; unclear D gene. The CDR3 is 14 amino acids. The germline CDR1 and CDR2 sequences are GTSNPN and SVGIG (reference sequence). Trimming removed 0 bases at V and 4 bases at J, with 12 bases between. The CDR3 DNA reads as TGTGCCTGGAGTGTGTTGGGGTGGGGCACTGAAGCTTTCTTT. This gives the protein CAWSVLGWGTEAFF.

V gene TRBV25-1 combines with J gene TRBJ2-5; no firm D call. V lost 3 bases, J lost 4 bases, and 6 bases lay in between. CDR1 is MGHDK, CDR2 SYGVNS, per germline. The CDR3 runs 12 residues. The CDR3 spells CASSDSLETQYF. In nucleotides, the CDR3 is TGTGCCAGCAGTGATTCCTTAGAGACCCAGTACTTC.

CDR3 nucleotides: TGTGCCAGCAGCTTTGGAGGGGCCTCCTACGAGCAGTACTTC. Translating gives CASSFGGASYEQYF. The rearrangement uses TRBV7-2 and TRBJ2-7, with a weak D call TRBD2 (6 bases). Germline CDR1 reads SGHTA; CDR2 reads FQGNSA. V was cut by 3 bases and J by 0 bases, with 9 bases left in between. The CDR3 loop spans 14 amino acids.

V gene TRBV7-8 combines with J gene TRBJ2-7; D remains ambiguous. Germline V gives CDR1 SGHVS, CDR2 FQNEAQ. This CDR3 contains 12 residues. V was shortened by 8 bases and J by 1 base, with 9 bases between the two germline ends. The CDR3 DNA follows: TGTGCCAGCTCTAGGCAGTCCTACGAGCAGTACTTC. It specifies CASSRQSYEQYF.

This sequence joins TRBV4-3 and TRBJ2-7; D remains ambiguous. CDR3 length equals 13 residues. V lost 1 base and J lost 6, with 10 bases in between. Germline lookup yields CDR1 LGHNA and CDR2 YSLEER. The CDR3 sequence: CASSQGIRFEQYF. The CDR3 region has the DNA TGCGCCAGCAGCCAAGGGATACGTTTCGAGCAGTACTTC.

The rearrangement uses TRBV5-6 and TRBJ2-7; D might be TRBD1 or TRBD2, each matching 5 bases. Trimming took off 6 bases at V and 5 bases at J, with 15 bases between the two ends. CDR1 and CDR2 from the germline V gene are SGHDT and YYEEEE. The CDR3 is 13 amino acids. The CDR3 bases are TGTGCCAGCACCTATGGGACGATCGACGAGCAGTACTTC. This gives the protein CASTYGTIDEQYF.

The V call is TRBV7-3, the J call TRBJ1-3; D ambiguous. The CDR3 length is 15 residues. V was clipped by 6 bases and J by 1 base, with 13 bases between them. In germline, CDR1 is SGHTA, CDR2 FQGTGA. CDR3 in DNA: TGTGCCAGCAGTCAAGGTGCAAATTCTGGAAACACCATATATTTT. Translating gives CASSQGANSGNTIYF. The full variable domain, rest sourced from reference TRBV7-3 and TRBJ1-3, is GAGVSQTPSNKVTEKGKYVELRCDPISGHTALYWYRQSLGQGPEFLIYFQGTGAADDSGLPNDRFFAVRPEGSVSTLKIQRTERGDSAVYLCASSQGANSGNTIYFGEGSWLTVV.

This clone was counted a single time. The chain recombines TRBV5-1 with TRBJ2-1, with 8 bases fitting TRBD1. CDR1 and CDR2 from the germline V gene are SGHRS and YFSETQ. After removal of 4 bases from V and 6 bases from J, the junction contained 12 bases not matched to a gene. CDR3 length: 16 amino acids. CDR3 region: CASSLRPGQALNEQFF. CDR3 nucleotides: TGCGCCAGCAGCCTAAGACCGGGACAGGCTCTCAATGAGCAGTTCTTC. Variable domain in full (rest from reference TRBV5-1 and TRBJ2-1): KAGVTQTPRYLIKTRGQQVTLSCSPISGHRSVSWYQQTPGQGLQFLFEYFSETQRNKGNFPGRFSGRQFSNSRSEMNVSTLELGDSALYLCASSLRPGQALNEQFFGPGTRLTVL.

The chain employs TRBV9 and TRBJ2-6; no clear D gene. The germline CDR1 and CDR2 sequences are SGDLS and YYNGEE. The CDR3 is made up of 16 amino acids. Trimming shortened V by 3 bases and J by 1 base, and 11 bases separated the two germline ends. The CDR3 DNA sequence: TGTGCCAGCAGCGCAAGTAAAGTTTCTGGGGCCAACGTCCTGACTTTC. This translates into CASSASKVSGANVLTF.

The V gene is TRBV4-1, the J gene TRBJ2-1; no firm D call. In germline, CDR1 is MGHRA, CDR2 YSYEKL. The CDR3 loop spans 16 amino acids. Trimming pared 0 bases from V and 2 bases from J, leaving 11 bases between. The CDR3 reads CASSQEYVTAYNEQFF. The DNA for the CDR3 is TGCGCCAGCAGCCAAGAGTACGTAACGGCCTACAATGAGCAGTTCTTC.

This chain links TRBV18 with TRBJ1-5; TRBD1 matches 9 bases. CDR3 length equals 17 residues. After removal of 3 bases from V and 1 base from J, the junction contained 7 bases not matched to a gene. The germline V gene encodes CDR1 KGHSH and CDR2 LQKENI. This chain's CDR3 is CASSPPDRGTSNQPQHF. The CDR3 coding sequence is TGTGCCAGCTCACCTCCGGACAGGGGTACGAGCAATCAGCCCCAGCATTTT.

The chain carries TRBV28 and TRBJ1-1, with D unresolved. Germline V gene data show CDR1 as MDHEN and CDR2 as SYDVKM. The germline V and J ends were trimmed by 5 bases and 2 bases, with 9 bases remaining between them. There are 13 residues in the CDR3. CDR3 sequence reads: CASSPSYNTEAFF. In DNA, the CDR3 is TGTGCCAGCAGTCCCTCATACAACACTGAAGCTTTCTTT.

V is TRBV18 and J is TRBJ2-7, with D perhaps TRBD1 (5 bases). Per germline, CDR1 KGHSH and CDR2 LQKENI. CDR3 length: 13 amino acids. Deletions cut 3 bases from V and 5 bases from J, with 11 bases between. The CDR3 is CASSPSGSDEQYF. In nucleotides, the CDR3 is TGTGCCAGCTCACCCTCAGGGTCCGACGAGCAGTACTTC.

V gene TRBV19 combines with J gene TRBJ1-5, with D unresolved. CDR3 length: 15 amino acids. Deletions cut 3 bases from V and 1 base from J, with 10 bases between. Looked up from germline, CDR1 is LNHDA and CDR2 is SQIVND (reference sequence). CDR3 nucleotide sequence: TGTGCCAGTAGTATGTCCGGCATAAGCAATCAGCCCCAGCATTTT. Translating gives CASSMSGISNQPQHF.

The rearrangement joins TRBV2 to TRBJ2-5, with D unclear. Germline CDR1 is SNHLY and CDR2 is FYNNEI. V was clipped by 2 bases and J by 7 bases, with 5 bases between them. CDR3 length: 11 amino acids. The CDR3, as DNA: TGTGCCAGCAGTGAATACGGGACCCAGTACTTC. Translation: CASSEYGTQYF.

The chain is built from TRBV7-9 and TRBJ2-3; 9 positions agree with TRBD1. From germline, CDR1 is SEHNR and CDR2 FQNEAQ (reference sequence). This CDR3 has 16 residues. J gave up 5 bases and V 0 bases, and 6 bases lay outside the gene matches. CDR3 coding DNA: TGTGCCAGCAGCTTAGCCGGGACAGGGAGGAGAGATACGCAGTATTTT. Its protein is CASSLAGTGRRDTQYF.

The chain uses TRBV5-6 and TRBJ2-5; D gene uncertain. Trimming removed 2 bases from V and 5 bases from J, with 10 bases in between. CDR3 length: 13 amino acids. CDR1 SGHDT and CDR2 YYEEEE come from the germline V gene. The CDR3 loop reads CASSFGVRETQYF. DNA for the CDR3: TGTGCCAGCAGCTTCGGAGTAAGGGAGACCCAGTACTTC.

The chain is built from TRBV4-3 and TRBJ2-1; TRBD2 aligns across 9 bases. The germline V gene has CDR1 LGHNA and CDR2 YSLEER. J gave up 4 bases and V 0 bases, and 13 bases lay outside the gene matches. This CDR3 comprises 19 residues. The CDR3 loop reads CASSQEEGTASGKYNEQFF. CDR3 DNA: TGCGCCAGCAGCCAAGAAGAAGGCACGGCTAGCGGGAAATACAATGAGCAGTTCTTC.

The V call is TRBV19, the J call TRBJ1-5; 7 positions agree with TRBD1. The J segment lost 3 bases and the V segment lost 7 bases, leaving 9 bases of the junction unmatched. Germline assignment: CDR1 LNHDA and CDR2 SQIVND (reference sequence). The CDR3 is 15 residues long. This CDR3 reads CASTVSGGNNQPQHF. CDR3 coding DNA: TGTGCCAGTACAGTGTCAGGGGGTAACAATCAGCCCCAGCATTTT.

CDR3 DNA: TGTGCCACCAGCAGAGAAAGGGGAGCGGGAGGCTCGACTCAGTACTTC. Translation gives CATSRERGAGGSTQYF. The chain recombines TRBV15 with TRBJ2-4; 9 bases match TRBD2. The CDR3 is made up of 16 amino acids. CDR1 and CDR2 from the germline V gene are LNHNV and YYDKDF (reference sequence). V shed 0 bases, J shed 12 bases, and the junction held 12 bases outside the gene matches.

For the CDR3, the DNA is TGTGCCATCAGTGAGGACAGGGGGGAGACCCAGTACTTC. Translated: CAISEDRGETQYF. This rearrangement joins TRBV10-3 to TRBJ2-5; 9 bases line up with TRBD1. The CDR3 spans 13 residues. V shed 2 bases and J 5 bases; nucleotides not matched to a gene: 0. CDR1 is ENHRY, CDR2 SYGVKD, per germline.

The CDR3 bases are TGTGCCAGCAGCCAAGACAGCACCGGGGAGCTGTTTTTT. Residues: CASSQDSTGELFF. V gene TRBV7-9 combines with J gene TRBJ2-2; D may be TRBD1 (5 bases). Germline lookup yields CDR1 SEHNR and CDR2 FQNEAQ (reference sequence). Trimming cost V 5 bases and J 4 bases, with 8 bases left between them. The CDR3 runs 13 residues.